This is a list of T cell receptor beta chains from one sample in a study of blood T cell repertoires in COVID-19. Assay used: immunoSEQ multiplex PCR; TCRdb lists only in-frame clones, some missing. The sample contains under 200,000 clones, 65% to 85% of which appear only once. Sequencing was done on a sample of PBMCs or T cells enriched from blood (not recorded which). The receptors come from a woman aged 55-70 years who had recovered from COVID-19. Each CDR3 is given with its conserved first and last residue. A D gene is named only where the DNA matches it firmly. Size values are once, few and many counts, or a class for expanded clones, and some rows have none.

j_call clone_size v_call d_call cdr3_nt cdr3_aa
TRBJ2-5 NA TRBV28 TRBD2 TGTGCCAGCAGTTCTCTAGCGGGAGGGCTCAGAGAGACCCAGTACTTC CASSSLAGGLRETQYF
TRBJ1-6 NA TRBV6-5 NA TGTGCCAGCAGGGACAGAGAGAAGAGGGCCCTCCACTTT CASRDREKRALHF
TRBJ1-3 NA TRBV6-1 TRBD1 TGTGCCAGCAGTGAATGGTACAGGGGGCCCTCTGGAAACACCATATATTTT CASSEWYRGPSGNTIYF
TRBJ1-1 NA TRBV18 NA TGTGCCAGCTCTAACACGGGGGGGAGCACTGAAGCTTTCTTT CASSNTGGSTEAFF
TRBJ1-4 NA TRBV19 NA TGTGCCAGTGCCATCGACGGGGAAAAACTGTTTTTT CASAIDGEKLFF
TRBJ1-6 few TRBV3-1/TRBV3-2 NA TGTGCCAGCAGTCCGGACAGTTTTAATTCACCCCTCCACTTT CASSPDSFNSPLHF
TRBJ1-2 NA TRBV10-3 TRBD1 TGTGCCATCAGTGACCGGGACAGGGGCGACTATGGCTACACCTTC CAISDRDRGDYGYTF
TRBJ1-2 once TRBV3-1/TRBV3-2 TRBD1 TGTGCCAGCAGCCAGTGGGACAGGCGGAACTATGGCTACACCTTC CASSQWDRRNYGYTF
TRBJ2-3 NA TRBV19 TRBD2 TGTGCCAGTAACGATTTAGCGGGGGCTTCAGATACGCAGTATTTT CASNDLAGASDTQYF
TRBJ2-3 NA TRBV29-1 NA TGCAGCGTTGCTGGCTCAGATACGCAGTATTTT CSVAGSDTQYF
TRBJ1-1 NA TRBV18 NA TGTGCCAGCTCACCACCGCTAGGCAGGGATTTTTCTGAAGCTTTCTTT CASSPPLGRDFSEAFF
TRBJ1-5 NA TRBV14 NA TGTGCCAGCAGCCAAGAATCAAAAGAACAGGGCAGCAATCAGCCCCAGCATTTT CASSQESKEQGSNQPQHF
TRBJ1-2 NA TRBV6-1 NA TGTGCCAGCAGTGAAAGGAGGGCATGGGGGTATGGCTACACCTTC CASSERRAWGYGYTF
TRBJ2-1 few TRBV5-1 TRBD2 TGCGCCAGCTCCTCCGGACTAGCGGGAGGGCAGAGCTCCTACAATGAGCAGTTCTTC CASSSGLAGGQSSYNEQFF
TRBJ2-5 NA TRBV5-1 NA TGCGCCAGCAGCTTGGCCAGGCCGGGGGAGACCCAGTACTTC CASSLARPGETQYF
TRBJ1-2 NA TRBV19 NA TGTGCCAGCCGGGGGGCGCCTAACTATGGCTACACCTTC CASRGAPNYGYTF
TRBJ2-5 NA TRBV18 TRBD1 TGTGCCAGCTCACCTGCCGGACAGGGTGGGGAGACCCAGTACTTC CASSPAGQGGETQYF
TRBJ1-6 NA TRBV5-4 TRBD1 TGTGCCAGCAGCGGGGGACAGGGGTATTCACCCCTCCACTTT CASSGGQGYSPLHF
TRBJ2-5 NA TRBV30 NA TGTGCCTGCAGCCAGGGGGGAGAGACCCAGTACTTC CACSQGGETQYF
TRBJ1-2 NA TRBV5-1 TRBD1 TGCGCCAGCAAGGGCCTCGACAGGGTTGGCTACACCTTC CASKGLDRVGYTF
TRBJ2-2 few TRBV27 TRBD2 TGTGCCAGCAGTCGCCTAGCGGTGAACACCGGGGAGCTGTTTTTT CASSRLAVNTGELFF
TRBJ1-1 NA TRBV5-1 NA TGCGCCAGCAGCTTGTTTCGTCCCGAGGGATATAGGCTATCATTGGCCCGAGAAGCTTTCTTT CASSLFRPEGYRLSLAREAFF
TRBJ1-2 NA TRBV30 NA TGTGCCTGGAGTACCGGAGGCTATGGCTACACCTTC CAWSTGGYGYTF
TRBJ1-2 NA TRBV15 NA TGTGCCACCTCACCGGGACAAAGCTATGGCTACACCTTC CATSPGQSYGYTF
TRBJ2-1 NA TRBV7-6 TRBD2 TGTGCCAGCAGCTTAGGGGTAGCGGGAGGGCAGAATGAGCAGTTCTTC CASSLGVAGGQNEQFF
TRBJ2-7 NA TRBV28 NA TGTGCCAGCAGTTTAACAGGGCCTATCTACGAGCAGTACTTC CASSLTGPIYEQYF
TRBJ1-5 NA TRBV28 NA TGTGCCAGTCACAAATGGGGCGCCTCTAGCAATCAGCCCCAGCATTTT CASHKWGASSNQPQHF
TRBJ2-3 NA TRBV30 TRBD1 TGTGCCGGGGACAGGGGTTCCGATACGCAGTATTTT CAGDRGSDTQYF
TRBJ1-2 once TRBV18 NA TGTGCCAGCTCACTGGACAGTAACTATGGCTACACCTTC CASSLDSNYGYTF
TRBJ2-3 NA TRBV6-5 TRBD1 TGTGGCACCCGACCGGGACAGCAAAAAACAGATACGCAGTATTTT CGTRPGQQKTDTQYF
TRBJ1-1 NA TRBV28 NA TGTGCCAGTCAAGAGGAACAGGGACCGGGGACTGAAGCTTTCTTT CASQEEQGPGTEAFF
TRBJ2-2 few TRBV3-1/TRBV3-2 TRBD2 TGTGCCAGCAGCCACGGGACTACGAACACCGGGGAGCTGTTTTTT CASSHGTTNTGELFF
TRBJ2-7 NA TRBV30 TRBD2 TGTGCCTGGAGTCATGGTAGCGGGGAGCAGTACTTC CAWSHGSGEQYF
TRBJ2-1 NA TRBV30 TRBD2 TGTGCCTGGAGTCCACCCTGGACTAGCGGGAGCGGGGGGCAGTTCTTC CAWSPPWTSGSGGQFF
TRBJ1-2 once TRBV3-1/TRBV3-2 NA TGTGCCAGCAGCCAAGATCTTAACTATGGCTACACCTTC CASSQDLNYGYTF
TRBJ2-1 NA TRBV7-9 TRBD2 TGTGCCAGCAGCAACCAATTGACTAGCGACTCCTACAATGAGCAGTTCTTC CASSNQLTSDSYNEQFF
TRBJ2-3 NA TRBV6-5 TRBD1 TGTGCCAGTTCACGACAGGGGCCCGCCACAGATACGCAGTATTTT CASSRQGPATDTQYF
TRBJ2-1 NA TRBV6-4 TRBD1 TGTGCCAGCAGTTTGACAGGGTCCTACAATGAGCAGTTCTTC CASSLTGSYNEQFF
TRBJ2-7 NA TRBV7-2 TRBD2 TGTGCCAGCAGCTTAGGACTAGCGGACTACGAGCAGTACTTC CASSLGLADYEQYF
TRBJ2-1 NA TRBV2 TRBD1 TGTGCCACGGGGACAGGTTACAATGAGCAGTTCTTC CATGTGYNEQFF